One T cell receptor beta chain is described in this entry. This record comes from a study of blood T cell repertoires in COVID-19. Across the study: Samples of COVID-19 (acute and convalescent) were obtained from the United States, Italy and Spain. PBMCs, B-cell-depleted T cells, or T cells provided the cDNA or gDNA that made up the material.

Seattle participants joined during active infection and were tracked over time. Original data processing: Nucleated cell counts were estimated from reference gene primer amplification. Some clones are missing from TCRdb's copy, which holds only in-frame ones; the method was immunoSEQ multiplex PCR. That table is the source of V, J and clone size, and D and trimming were worked out from the DNA. The repertoire has around 170,000 clones, around 80% of them found once; the top ten carry about an eighth. Per germline, CDR1 MNHEY and CDR2 SVGAGI. The V and J ends lost 2 bases and 7 bases, in that order; junction bases with no gene match: 12. The CDR3 has 16 amino acids.

V and J are TRBV6-5 and TRBJ1-2, with 8 positions matching TRBD1. The specimen sequenced was peripheral blood. This TCR derives from a woman aged 80 or over with COVID-19, enrolled during active disease. The CDR3 is CASSYVFSDRVAGYTF. CDR3 sequence (DNA): TGTGCCAGCAGTTACGTCTTTTCGGACAGGGTAGCTGGCTACACCTTC.